A selection of T cell receptor beta chains follows, all from one sample in a study of STAT5B mutations in CD4+ large granular lymphocyte leukemia. The data were produced by immunoSEQ multiplex PCR, yet TCRdb's version contains in-frame clones alone and is incomplete. The table includes some 38,000 clones, 85% detected once. The sequenced sample consisted of CD4+ T cells from blood buffy coats. The origin of the receptors is a human donor in good health. Each CDR3 is given with its conserved first and last residue. The D gene is left open where the match is weak. The size entry is marked missing in some rows and otherwise reads once, few, many or a size class.

v_call	j_call	clone_size	d_call	cdr3_nt	cdr3_aa
TRBV28	TRBJ1-2	few	-	TGTGCCAGCAGTTTGCCCGGGACGGATGGCTACACCTTC	CASSLPGTDGYTF
TRBV6-5	TRBJ2-3	-	-	TGTGCCAGCAGTTCCCCCGGTGGGGTGGGAAGGGGTACGCAGTATTTT	CASSSPGGVGRGTQYF
TRBV27	TRBJ2-7	-	-	TGTGCCAGCACCCCTTTTTGGAGGGGGAATTACGAGCAGTACTTC	CASTPFWRGNYEQYF
TRBV19	TRBJ2-7	-	TRBD1	TGTGCCACCAATTCCCCTCTTCGGGACAGGGCGTCCGAGCAGTACTTC	CATNSPLRDRASEQYF
TRBV27	TRBJ2-7	-	TRBD1	TGTGCCAGCAGTAGATACGGACAGGGGAGCTCCTACGAGCAGTACTTC	CASSRYGQGSSYEQYF
TRBV28	TRBJ1-1	-	-	TGTGCCAGCAGCCGAACCATTGAAGCTTTCTTT	CASSRTIEAFF
TRBV6-1	TRBJ1-2	few	-	TGTGCCAGCAGTGAAGGGGGGTCTAACTATGGCTACACCTTC	CASSEGGSNYGYTF
TRBV7-3	TRBJ2-3	-	TRBD2	TGTGCCAGCAGCGTGCAAGCGGGGGACACAGATACGCAGTATTTT	CASSVQAGDTDTQYF
TRBV30	TRBJ2-1	-	TRBD2	TGTGCCTGGAGGCTAGCGGGGGGCCCCTCCTACAATGAGCAGTTCTTC	CAWRLAGGPSYNEQFF
TRBV6-1	TRBJ1-2	-	TRBD1	TGTGCCAGCAGAGAAGGGGGCAGGACTAACTATGGCTACACCTTC	CASREGGRTNYGYTF
TRBV6-5	TRBJ1-3	-	-	TGTGCCAGCAGTTACTCGTTTAGGGACTCTGGAAACACCATATATTTT	CASSYSFRDSGNTIYF
TRBV7-9	TRBJ1-4	-	-	TGTGCCAGCAGCTTGGGCAGCCTATTTAATGAAAAACTGTTTTTT	CASSLGSLFNEKLFF
TRBV28	TRBJ2-3	-	TRBD2	TGTGCCAGCAGTCCACAGACTAGCGGGAGAGATACGCAGTATTTT	CASSPQTSGRDTQYF
TRBV6-1	TRBJ1-4	-	-	TGTGCCAGCAGTGCCTCCAGATTTGCAACTAATGAAAAACTGTTTTTT	CASSASRFATNEKLFF